The present TCR beta chain was sequenced within a study of chemoradiotherapy in HPV16-positive cancers (dated by TCRdb to between 2021 and 2022). A note on the overall study: Using functional T-cell assays on cells from two HPV16-positive patients, the researchers defined candidate HPV-specific T-cell clones and common TCR motifs. The study asked whether T-cell immunity to the HPV oncoproteins E6 and E7 changes during chemoradiotherapy and whether this immunity affects survival. TCR repertoires from roughly 93 patients with HPV-related cancers were then used to track the candidate HPV-specific TCRs and motifs.

Repertoires were sampled repeatedly over the course of chemoradiotherapy, so clonal expansion could be followed in the tumor microenvironment. The library was generated by the immunoSEQ multiplex PCR assay. The table was pulled from immuneACCESS by TCRdb, which kept in-frame rearrangements only. Such tables lose some clones; where checked, under half of the loss comes from unresolved V genes, and the rest has no known cause. The sample records 9,500 to 15,000 clones, about 70% of which are singletons. The ten largest clones add up to roughly a sixth of the sample. Trimming removed 1 base from V and 5 bases from J, leaving 12 bases between the germline ends. Including the terminal cysteine and phenylalanine, the CDR3 comprises 14 residues. Of all the DNA, just the CDR3 is kept, 42 bases in frame from base 1. Reading the germline V gene gives CDR1 SGHTS and CDR2 YDEGEE. Overall results and qualifications from the work: In HPV16-positive patients, expansion of HPV-responsive T cells during chemoradiotherapy was associated with improved recurrence-free survival. Expansion of candidate HPV-specific clones and E7-related TCR motifs was observed in the tumor microenvironment during treatment, whereas no such expansion was observed for non-HPV-specific T cells. The functional definition of HPV-specific T cells came from only a couple of HPV16-positive patients, and the survival association was reported for HPV16-positive patients.

Regarding this clone: What this receptor recognizes is not known. The record has no base qualities; no much larger clone is one base away.

This clonotype originated in a human donor with HPV-associated anogenital cancer. This chain is built from TRBV5-8 and TRBJ2-5; the D region is possibly TRBD1 or TRBD2, each matching across 6 bases. This material was obtained from a patient who underwent chemoradiotherapy. The CDR3 region: CASSLTRGVETQYF. The nucleotide sequence is given as TGTGCCAGCAGCTTGACAAGGGGGGTGGAGACCCAGTACTTC.